This TCR beta chain emerged from a study of spatial heterogeneity in lung cancer. General observations from the study: Tumors with more nonsynonymous mutations had more expanded intratumoral alpha and beta TCRs.

V dropped 3 bases and J dropped 4; count of bases not matched to a gene: 7. Germline-derived CDR1 and CDR2 are ENHRY and SYGVKD. The CDR3 sequence is 15 residues long. Time point: sample taken at primary tumor resection. TCR cDNA molecules each had a unique molecular identifier. MiXCR, applied by TCRdb to the 5' RACE reads, yields one record per CDR3 protein. This table has 850 to 1,100 distinct CDR3 sequences, under 25% appearing once. This clonotype is large in the sample. Its antigen is not known. This chain connects TRBV10-3 to TRBJ1-1; 8 bases line up with TRBD1. The receptor was isolated from a male donor with early-stage non-small cell lung cancer. The input for sequencing was lung tumor tissue, taken at surgery. CDR3 residues: CAISDRTGRSTEAFF. CDR3 coding DNA: TGTGCCATCAGTGACAGGACAGGGCGGTCCACTGAAGCTTTCTTT.